A single sample is the source of the 24 T cell receptor beta chains below, sequenced in a study of cytomegalovirus exposure and HLA in healthy donors. This PCR relied on a set of 60 Vbeta primers and 13 Jbeta primers. Assay: immunoSEQ multiplex PCR; the TCRdb copy retains only in-frame clones and omits some. The table records about 250,000 clones, around two thirds of them present only once. Sequencing input: PBMCs. The receptors come from a female donor in good health and CMV-seronegative.

The V and J genes are TRBV7-2 and TRBJ2-7, with TRBD2 identical over 9 bases. The germline V gene has CDR1 SGHTA and CDR2 FQGNSA. This CDR3 contains 15 residues. V lost 0 bases, J lost 2 bases, and 2 bases stayed unmatched. CDR3 in amino acids: CASSLALAGPYEQYF. The CDR3, as DNA: TGTGCCAGCAGCTTAGCGCTAGCGGGACCCTACGAGCAGTACTTC.

This chain connects TRBV7-9 to TRBJ2-7; 7 bases map to TRBD2. This CDR3 contains 15 residues. The V and J ends lost 5 bases and 0 bases, in that order; junction bases with no gene match: 7. Germline assignment: CDR1 SEHNR and CDR2 FQNEAQ (reference sequence). The CDR3 reads CASSHPGTISYEQYF. The CDR3, as DNA: TGTGCCAGCAGCCATCCCGGGACTATCTCCTACGAGCAGTACTTC.

This clone was seen only a few times. The gene calls are TRBV25-1 and TRBJ2-1, with a weak D call TRBD1 (5 bases). CDR1 MGHDK and CDR2 SYGVNS come from the germline V gene. Trimming took off 8 bases at V and 3 bases at J, with 14 bases between the two ends. This CDR3 is built from 14 residues. The DNA for the CDR3 is TGTGCCAGCCAACCCAGGGATTTCTACAATGAGCAGTTCTTC. Protein: CASQPRDFYNEQFF.

The chain recombines TRBV2 with TRBJ2-1; TRBD1 matches 7 bases. The CDR3 length is 15 residues. CDR1 and CDR2 (germline): SNHLY, FYNNEI. V lost 8 bases and J lost 7; bases outside the gene matches: 14. Here the CDR3 DNA reads TGTGCCAGCGGTTTGGAGACAGGGTTTTTGAATGAGCAGTTCTTC. Amino acid sequence: CASGLETGFLNEQFF.

This clone has only a few counts. CDR3 loop: CASSSSGSGFTGELFF. CDR3 nucleotides: TGTGCCAGCAGCTCCAGCGGGAGTGGGTTCACCGGGGAGCTGTTTTTT. The rearrangement uses TRBV7-9 and TRBJ2-2, with TRBD2 identical over 8 bases. The CDR3 is 16 amino acids. J gave up 4 bases and V 4 bases, and 8 bases lay outside the gene matches. The V gene's germline CDR1 is SEHNR and CDR2 FQNEAQ (reference sequence).

V usage is TRBV18 and J usage is TRBJ1-2; D is unclear. The CDR3 is 12 residues long. Germline V gene data show CDR1 as KGHSH and CDR2 as LQKENI. The germline V and J ends were trimmed by 5 bases and 10 bases, with 14 bases remaining between them. The CDR3 region has the DNA TGTGCCAGCTCAAGGTCTTTACAGAACTACACCTTC. Translating gives CASSRSLQNYTF. Full variable domain (remainder filled in from reference TRBV18 and TRBJ1-2): NAGVMQNPRHLVRRRGQEARLRCSPMKGHSHVYWYRQLPEEGLKFMVYLQKENIIDESGMPKERFSAEFPKEGPSILRIQQVVRGDSAAYFCASSRSLQNYTFGSGTRLTVV.

The CDR3 is CASSESPAQGLRNEQFF. The CDR3, as DNA: TGTGCCAGCAGTGAATCCCCAGCCCAGGGACTACGCAATGAGCAGTTCTTC. This sequence joins TRBV2 and TRBJ2-1, with 7 bases lining up with TRBD2. The CDR3 runs to 17 residues. The junction had 13 bases not matched to a gene; V was cut back by 2 bases and J by 6 bases. Germline V gives CDR1 SNHLY, CDR2 FYNNEI.

This chain links TRBV19 with TRBJ2-1, with D possibly matching TRBD1 (6 bases). Per germline, CDR1 LNHDA and CDR2 SQIVND (reference sequence). V shed 3 bases and J shed 4 bases, with 13 bases lying between them. The CDR3 contains 15 residues. The CDR3: CASSIDRQRYNEQFF. In DNA, the CDR3 is TGTGCCAGTAGTATCGACAGGCAAAGGTACAATGAGCAGTTCTTC.

The chain joins TRBV10-3 to TRBJ1-1; 8 bases are shared with TRBD1. The junction had 8 bases not matched to a gene; V was cut back by 10 bases and J by 4 bases. The germline gives CDR1 ENHRY, CDR2 SYGVKD. This CDR3 contains 13 residues. CDR3 loop: CATRTGFGTEAFF. CDR3 in DNA: TGTGCCACCCGGACAGGGTTCGGCACTGAAGCTTTCTTT.

The chain recombines TRBV5-6 with TRBJ1-1, with 7 bases fitting TRBD1. This CDR3 comprises 19 residues. V was clipped by 3 bases and J by 10 bases; unmatched bases: 27. Per the germline V gene, CDR1 is SGHDT and CDR2 is YYEEEE. The CDR3: CASSSTGQANSKAEISAFF. DNA for the CDR3: TGTGCCAGCAGCTCGACAGGGCAGGCTAACTCCAAAGCAGAAATTTCAGCTTTCTTT.

This clone has just a few counts. This chain's CDR3 is CASSGGLYEQYF. The DNA for the CDR3 is TGTGCCAGCAGCGGGGGGCTCTACGAGCAGTACTTC. The chain recombines TRBV2 with TRBJ2-7; a weak D match, TRBD2 (7 bases). With 6 bases removed from V and 3 bases from J, the gap between germline ends came to 9 bases. The CDR3 extends over 12 amino acids. In germline, CDR1 is SNHLY, CDR2 FYNNEI.

The chain is built from TRBV11-3 and TRBJ1-1; TRBD1 is a possible D gene (6 bases). The CDR3 has 14 amino acids. Germline V lookup: CDR1 SGHNT, CDR2 YENEEA. Trimming removed 5 bases from V and 6 bases from J, with 16 bases in between. The CDR3 coding sequence is TGTGCCAGCAGCCTACTGCCGCAGGGGCCTGAAGCTTTCTTT. Its protein is CASSLLPQGPEAFF.

The J gene is TRBJ2-3, the V gene TRBV18, with D maybe TRBD2 (5 bases). V dropped 2 bases and J dropped 1 base, with 10 bases sitting between them. The CDR3 length is 15 residues. Germline CDR1 reads KGHSH; CDR2 reads LQKENI. CDR3 protein: CASSPFSEGTDTQYF. In nucleotides, the CDR3 is TGTGCCAGCTCACCATTTAGCGAAGGCACAGATACGCAGTATTTT.

The chain recombines TRBV27 with TRBJ2-2, with D hard to call. V was trimmed by 3 bases and J by 5 bases, leaving 7 bases between them. From germline, CDR1 is MNHEY and CDR2 SMNVEV (reference sequence). This CDR3 has 13 residues. The DNA for the CDR3 is TGTGCCAGCAGTTTCGGGTGGACCGGGGAGCTGTTTTTT. As protein: CASSFGWTGELFF.

A remark on this clone: A junction boundary mismatches the germline segment, possibly from a read error. This rearrangement joins TRBV7-7 to TRBJ2-1, with a tentative D call TRBD2 (6 bases). The CDR3 extends over 16 amino acids. CDR1 SSHAT and CDR2 FNYEAQ come from the germline V gene (reference sequence). The CDR3 nucleotides read TGTGCTAGCAGCAAGGCCGTAGCGGCTCCCTACAATGAGCAGTTCTTC. Amino acid sequence: CASSKAVAAPYNEQFF. Drawing the rest from reference TRBV7-7 and TRBJ2-1, the complete variable domain is GAGVSQSPRYKVTKRGQDVTLRCDPISSHATLYWYQQALGQGPEFLTYFNYEAQPDKSGLPSDRFSAERPEGSISTLTIQRTEQRDSAMYRCASSKAVAAPYNEQFFGPGTRLTVL.

CDR3 sequence reads: CASSDGTGDTDTQYF. CDR3 nucleotide sequence: TGTGCCAGCAGTGACGGGACAGGGGACACAGATACGCAGTATTTT. This chain links TRBV6-4 with TRBJ2-3, with 10 nucleotides matching TRBD1. CDR3 length equals 15 residues. Germline CDR1 is MRHNA and CDR2 is SNTAGT. Unmatched junction bases numbered 1, after V lost 2 bases and J lost 2 bases.

The rearrangement uses TRBV7-9 and TRBJ2-5; no reliable D call. With 3 bases removed from V and 9 bases from J, the gap between germline ends came to 8 bases. CDR3 length equals 11 residues. CDR1 is SEHNR, CDR2 FQNEAQ, per germline (reference sequence). The CDR3 reads CASSFDKSQYF. The DNA for the CDR3 is TGTGCCAGCAGCTTCGACAAGTCCCAGTACTTC.

This clone was found once. The chain is built from TRBV27 and TRBJ2-3; the match to TRBD2 covers 14 bases. V lost 6 bases, J lost 3 bases, and 5 bases stayed unmatched. CDR1 is MNHEY and CDR2 is SMNVEV in the germline V gene (reference sequence). CDR3 length: 16 residues. CDR3 nucleotide sequence: TGTGCCAGCAGGTGGAGACTAGCGGGAGGGACAGATACGCAGTATTTT. As protein: CASRWRLAGGTDTQYF.

This clone showed up just a few times. J is TRBJ2-1 and V is TRBV5-1; 12 nucleotides agree with TRBD2. The CDR3 covers 17 residues. Germline lookup yields CDR1 SGHRS and CDR2 YFSETQ. With 4 bases clipped from V and 5 bases from J, the junction kept 10 bases outside the gene matches. In nucleotides, the CDR3 is TGCGCCAGCAGCCCCATACTAGCGGGAGGAGGAAACAATGAGCAGTTCTTC. It yields the protein CASSPILAGGGNNEQFF.

This clone occurred a few times. This chain uses TRBV10-3 with TRBJ2-3, with TRBD1 matching 11 bases. From germline, CDR1 is ENHRY and CDR2 SYGVKD. The CDR3 consists of 17 residues. V dropped 5 bases and J dropped 2; count of bases not matched to a gene: 9. CDR3: CAISYTGTGGVTDTQYF. The CDR3, as DNA: TGTGCCATCAGTTACACCGGGACAGGGGGTGTCACAGATACGCAGTATTTT.

The chain recombines TRBV19 with TRBJ2-1; a weak D match, TRBD2 (7 bases). V shed 5 bases and J shed 8 bases, with 13 bases lying between them. This CDR3 region has 13 residues. Germline V gene data show CDR1 as LNHDA and CDR2 as SQIVND (reference sequence). The CDR3 DNA is TGTGCCAGTAGTCTCGGGGGGCACGATGAGCAGTTCTTC. Its protein product is CASSLGGHDEQFF.

The chain recombines TRBV14 with TRBJ2-3, with 8 bases fitting TRBD1. The CDR3 runs to 15 residues. Germline CDR1 is SGHDN and CDR2 is FVKESK. Trimming at V came to 0 bases and at J to 2 bases, leaving 1 base not matched to a gene. The CDR3 region has the DNA TGTGCCAGCAGCCAAGACAGGGGGCCCACAGATACGCAGTATTTT. Protein: CASSQDRGPTDTQYF.

The CDR3 bases are TGTGCCAGCAGTTATTTGAGGACAGGGAAAGATCAGCCCCAGCATTTT. Residues: CASSYLRTGKDQPQHF. The chain combines TRBV6-6 with TRBJ1-5; TRBD1 matches at 8 bases. V gave up 3 bases and J gave up 5 bases; unmatched junction bases: 9. Germline loops: CDR1 MNHNY, CDR2 SVGAGI (reference sequence). The CDR3 spans 16 residues.

This clone was counted only a few times. The chain joins TRBV5-6 to TRBJ2-1; 11 bases agree with TRBD2. The trim removed 5 bases at V and 4 bases at J, leaving 8 bases unmatched. Germline V lookup: CDR1 SGHDT, CDR2 YYEEEE. This CDR3 is built from 16 residues. The CDR3 nucleotides read TGTGCCAGCAGTCGACTCATAGCGGGAGGGTACAATGAGCAGTTCTTC. This gives the protein CASSRLIAGGYNEQFF.